This TCR beta chain was sequenced in a study of CD4+ T cells in melanoma (dated by TCRdb to between 2021 and 2022). Study-wide context: Neoantigen-specific CD4+ T cells in human melanoma were what the study investigated. On the study overall, not on this receptor specifically: Neoantigen-specific CD4+ T cells were reported to be correlated with the function of CD8+ T cells, macrophages and B cells. According to the report, neoantigen-specific CD4+ T cells in melanoma displayed diverse differentiation states.

The donors were people with melanoma. Library generation was performed with the immunoSEQ multiplex PCR assay. TCRdb's version of the immuneACCESS table is confined to in-frame rearrangements and falls short of the full clone set. An unresolved V gene accounts for under half of the shortfall where checked; the remainder is of unknown origin. This sample is represented by 120,000 to 150,000 clones; around 90% of them were singletons. The top ten clones comprise 1.5% of the sample. CDR1 and CDR2 are drawn from the germline V gene (reference sequence): LNHDA, SQIVND. The CDR3 runs 17 amino acids, cysteine and phenylalanine included. The retained sequence is limited to the CDR3, 51 bases, with the frame set at the first base. Between the V and J ends, shortened by 3 bases and 0 bases respectively, the junction contains 14 bases. For this clone: Its recognized antigen is unknown. Nothing much larger sits one base from this clone, and base qualities are not available.

The receptor chain draws on TRBV19 and TRBJ1-4; perhaps TRBD1 is the D gene, with 6 bases matching. This clonotype was sampled from a human donor with melanoma. The nucleotides are TGTGCCAGTAGTATCCCGGACAGTCTTTCAACTAATGAAAAACTGTTTTTT. Protein translation: CASSIPDSLSTNEKLFF.